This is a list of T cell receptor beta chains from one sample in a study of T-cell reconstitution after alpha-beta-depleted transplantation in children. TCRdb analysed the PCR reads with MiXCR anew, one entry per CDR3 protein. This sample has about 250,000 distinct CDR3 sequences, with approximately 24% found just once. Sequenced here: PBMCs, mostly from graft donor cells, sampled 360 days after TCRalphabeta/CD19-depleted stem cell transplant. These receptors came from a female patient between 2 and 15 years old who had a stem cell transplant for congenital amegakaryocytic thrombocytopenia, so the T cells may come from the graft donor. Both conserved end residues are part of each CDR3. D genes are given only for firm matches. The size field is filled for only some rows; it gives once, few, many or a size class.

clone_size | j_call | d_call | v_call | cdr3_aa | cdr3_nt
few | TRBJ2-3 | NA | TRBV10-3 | CAISESGQGPGTDTQYF | TGTGCCATCAGTGAGTCCGGTCAGGGGCCGGGTACAGATACGCAGTATTTT
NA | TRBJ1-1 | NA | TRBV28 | CASSSTILLVNTEAFF | TGTGCCAGCAGTTCAACCATCCTACTCGTGAACACTGAAGCTTTCTTT
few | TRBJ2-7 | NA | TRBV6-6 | CASSYTDYEQYF | TGTGCCAGCAGTTACACCGACTACGAGCAGTACTTC
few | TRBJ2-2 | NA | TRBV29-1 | CSVDVGGAGELFF | TGCAGCGTTGACGTGGGTGGGGCCGGGGAGCTGTTTTTT
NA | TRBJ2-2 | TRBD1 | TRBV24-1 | CATSDNRGANTGELFF | TGTGCCACCAGTGACAACAGGGGGGCAAACACCGGGGAGCTGTTTTTT
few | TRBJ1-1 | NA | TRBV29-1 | CSVEVVNTEAFF | TGCAGCGTTGAAGTAGTGAACACTGAAGCTTTCTTT
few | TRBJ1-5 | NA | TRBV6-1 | CASRVRPSARPQHF | TGTGCCAGCCGGGTACGTCCTTCGGCGCGCCCCCAGCATTTT
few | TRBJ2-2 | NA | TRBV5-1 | CASSLAGVPNTGELFF | TGCGCCAGCAGCTTGGCTGGCGTCCCGAACACCGGGGAGCTGTTTTTT
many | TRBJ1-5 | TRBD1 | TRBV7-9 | CASSLDGQGNQPQHF | TGTGCCAGCAGCTTAGATGGACAGGGAAATCAGCCCCAGCATTTT
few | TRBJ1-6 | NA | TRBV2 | CASSEPSIRRFNSPLHF | TGTGCCAGCAGTGAACCTTCGATCCGACGGTTTAATTCACCCCTCCACTTT
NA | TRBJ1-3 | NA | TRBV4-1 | CASSQDLMSGLPGFVGNTIYF | TGCGCCAGCAGCCAAGATCTTATGTCCGGACTCCCGGGTTTTGTAGGGAACACCATATATTTT
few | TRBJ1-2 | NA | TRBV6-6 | CASSYDYGYTF | TGTGCCAGCAGTTACGATTATGGCTACACCTTC
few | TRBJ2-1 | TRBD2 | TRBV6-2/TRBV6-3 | CASSYSSLAGYNEQFF | TGTGCCAGCAGTTACTCGAGCCTAGCGGGCTACAATGAGCAGTTCTTC
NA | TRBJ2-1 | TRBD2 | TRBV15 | CATSRGTSGRAGEQFF | TGTGCCACCAGCAGAGGGACTAGCGGGAGGGCGGGTGAGCAGTTCTTC
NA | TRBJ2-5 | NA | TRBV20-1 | CSASPLLNRVGQETQYF | TGCAGTGCTAGCCCCCTACTCAACAGGGTAGGCCAAGAGACCCAGTACTTC
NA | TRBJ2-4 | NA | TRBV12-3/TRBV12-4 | CASSSFRDKKAKNIQYF | TGTGCCAGCAGTTCCTTCAGAGACAAGAAGGCAAAAAACATTCAGTACTTC
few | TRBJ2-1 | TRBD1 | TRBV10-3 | CAISLQGSGYNEQFF | TGTGCCATCAGCCTACAGGGGTCTGGTTACAATGAGCAGTTCTTC
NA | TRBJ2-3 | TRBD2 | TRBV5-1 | CASSVPSGGTDTQYF | TGCGCCAGCAGCGTACCTAGCGGAGGCACAGATACGCAGTATTTT
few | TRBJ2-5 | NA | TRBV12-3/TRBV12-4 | CASSLGGQSARETQYF | TGTGCCAGCAGTTTAGGAGGGCAGAGTGCCCGGGAGACCCAGTACTTC
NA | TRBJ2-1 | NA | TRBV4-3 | CASSQYPYNEQFF | TGCGCCAGCAGCCAATATCCCTACAATGAGCAGTTCTTC
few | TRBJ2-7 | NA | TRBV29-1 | CSVVVESSYEQYF | TGCAGCGTTGTAGTCGAGAGCTCCTACGAGCAGTACTTC
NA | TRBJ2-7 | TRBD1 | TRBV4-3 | CASSRRQGSSYEQYF | TGCGCCAGCAGCCGCCGACAGGGTAGTTCCTACGAGCAGTACTTC
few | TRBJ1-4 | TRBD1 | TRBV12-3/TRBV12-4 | CASSPGQGREKLFF | TGTGCCAGCAGTCCAGGACAGGGGCGGGAAAAACTGTTTTTT
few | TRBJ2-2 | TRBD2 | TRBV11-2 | CASSLEPGLAGGPSGELFF | TGTGCCAGCAGCTTAGAACCGGGACTAGCGGGAGGGCCTTCCGGGGAGCTGTTTTTT
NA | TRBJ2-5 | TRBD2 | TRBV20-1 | CSASDETSYGETQYF | TGCAGTGCTAGCGACGAGACTAGCTATGGAGAGACCCAGTACTTC
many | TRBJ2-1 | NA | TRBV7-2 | CASSLGGGLSYNEQFF | TGTGCCAGCAGCTTAGGGGGTGGGCTTTCCTACAATGAGCAGTTCTTC
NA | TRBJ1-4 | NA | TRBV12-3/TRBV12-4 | CASSFTPPRDLFF | TGTGCCAGCAGTTTTACCCCCCCGAGAGATCTGTTTTTT
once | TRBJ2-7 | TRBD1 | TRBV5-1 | CASSPETGISEQYF | TGCGCCAGCAGCCCAGAGACAGGGATCAGCGAGCAGTACTTC
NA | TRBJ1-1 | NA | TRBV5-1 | CASSLGIRGRNTEAFF | TGCGCCAGCAGCTTGGGAATCAGGGGCCGGAACACTGAAGCTTTCTTT
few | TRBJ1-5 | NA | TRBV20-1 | CSAIDGQGLLVQPQHF | TGCAGTGCTATAGACGGCCAAGGGTTGTTAGTCCAGCCCCAGCATTTT
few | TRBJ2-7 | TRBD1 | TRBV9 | CASSPGQGLRYEQYF | TGTGCCAGCAGCCCAGGACAGGGGCTACGCTACGAGCAGTACTTC
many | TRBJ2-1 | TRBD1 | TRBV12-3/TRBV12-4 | CASSSQGLNPFF | TGTGCCAGCAGTTCACAGGGGTTGAATCCGTTCTTC
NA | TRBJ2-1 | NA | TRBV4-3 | CASSQDPGEPQFF | TGCGCCAGCAGCCAAGATCCGGGGGAACCCCAGTTCTTC
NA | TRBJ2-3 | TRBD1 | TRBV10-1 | CASSENTGELDTQYF | TGCGCCAGCAGTGAGAATACAGGGGAGCTAGATACGCAGTATTTT
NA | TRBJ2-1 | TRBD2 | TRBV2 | CASTGGGSSYNEQFF | TGTGCCAGCACCGGCGGGGGTTCCTCCTACAATGAGCAGTTCTTC